Shown below are 11 T cell receptor beta chains from a single sample sequenced in a study of blood T cell repertoires in COVID-19. Using immunoSEQ multiplex PCR, the repertoire was profiled, and TCRdb retains in-frame clones only, with some absent. The sample holds around 430,000 clones, around 87% seen once. Sequencing input: PBMCs or T cells enriched from blood (not recorded which). The receptors shown here come from a woman aged 50 to 60 who had recovered from COVID-19.

The chain carries TRBV11-2 and TRBJ2-5; D gene unclear. Trimming pared 4 bases from V and 5 bases from J, leaving 17 bases between. Germline V gene data show CDR1 as SGHAT and CDR2 as FQNNGV. The CDR3 is 15 amino acids. CDR3 amino acids: CASSSQLVPRETQYF. The CDR3, as DNA: TGTGCCAGCAGCTCCCAGCTGGTCCCTAGGGAGACCCAGTACTTC.

The rearrangement links TRBV2 to TRBJ1-2; perhaps TRBD1 as D (5 bases). The CDR3 totals 16 residues. V lost 0 bases to trimming and J lost 0 bases, with 11 bases between them. The germline V gene has CDR1 SNHLY and CDR2 FYNNEI. CDR3 in amino acids: CASSEAGGVSNYGYTF. Written as DNA, the CDR3 is TGTGCCAGCAGTGAAGCGGGAGGGGTATCTAACTATGGCTACACCTTC.

The rearrangement links TRBV7-9 to TRBJ1-2; the match to TRBD1 covers 7 bases. J was trimmed by 8 bases and V by 2 bases; bases with no gene match: 11. The V gene's germline CDR1 is SEHNR and CDR2 FQNEAQ (reference sequence). The CDR3 runs 15 residues. CDR3 DNA: TGTGCCAGCAGCTTATTAGCGGACAGGAGCTCCGGCTACACCTTC. Translated, it gives CASSLLADRSSGYTF.

J is TRBJ1-2 and V is TRBV5-1; D gene ambiguous. Germline V gene lookup returns CDR1 SGHRS and CDR2 YFSETQ. The V and J ends lost 0 bases and 2 bases respectively, with 5 bases between them. CDR3 length: 13 residues. The CDR3 bases are TGCGCCAGCAGCTTGGCACAGAACTATGGCTACACCTTC. It codes for CASSLAQNYGYTF.

The chain has TRBV28 and TRBJ1-6; a weak D match, TRBD1 (5 bases). V lost 6 bases and J lost 8, with 20 bases in between. The CDR3 runs 16 residues. CDR1 MDHEN and CDR2 SYDVKM come from the germline V gene. The CDR3 bases are TGTGCCAGCAGGGGACTTTCCCGGGGATTTTATTCACCCCTCCACTTT. Translating it yields CASRGLSRGFYSPLHF.

Only a few counts were recorded for this clone. V usage is TRBV5-1 and J usage is TRBJ1-4, with D perhaps TRBD1 (6 bases). The CDR3 length is 15 residues. CDR1 is SGHRS, CDR2 YFSETQ, per germline. Trimming left V 4 bases short and J 8 bases short, with 18 bases between. The CDR3 sequence is CASSTGTSRTEKLFF. Written as DNA, the CDR3 is TGCGCCAGCAGCACCGGGACAAGTAGGACCGAAAAACTGTTTTTT.

Concerning this clone: The sample carries other DNA sequences with the same CDR3. The chain has TRBV27 and TRBJ1-2; D may be TRBD1 (5 bases). Germline values: CDR1 MNHEY, CDR2 SMNVEV (reference sequence). The CDR3 totals 13 residues. The ends were cut back, 0 bases at V and 7 bases at J, with 9 bases in the middle. The CDR3 DNA sequence: TGTGCCAGCAGTTTATCGGGGGGAGGTGGCTACACCTTC. Amino acid sequence: CASSLSGGGGYTF.

The V and J genes are TRBV7-9 and TRBJ2-1, with TRBD1 matching 7 bases. The trim removed 4 bases at V and 9 bases at J, leaving 12 bases unmatched. This CDR3 spans 15 amino acids. Per the germline V gene, CDR1 is SEHNR and CDR2 is FQNEAQ (reference sequence). The CDR3 DNA reads TGTGCCAGCAGCTCGAGGGACAGATTCCACCCTGAGCAGTTCTTC. Translating gives CASSSRDRFHPEQFF.

This chain links TRBV4-1 with TRBJ2-1; tentative D call: TRBD1 (6 bases). Germline V CDR1 and CDR2: MGHRA, YSYEKL. V lost 6 bases to trimming and J lost 2 bases, with 8 bases between them. The CDR3 spans 13 residues. The CDR3 sequence is CASSRTAYNEQFF. The CDR3 DNA follows: TGCGCCAGCAGTCGGACAGCCTACAATGAGCAGTTCTTC.

The chain links TRBV30 to TRBJ1-5; D unresolved. Trimming cost V 0 bases and J 1 base, with 13 bases left between them. The CDR3 has 16 amino acids. Germline values: CDR1 GTSNPN, CDR2 SVGIG (reference sequence). As DNA, the CDR3 is TGTGCCTGGAGTGTAAGGTCTCCCAGGAGCAATCAGCCCCAGCATTTT. As protein: CAWSVRSPRSNQPQHF. Combining the CDR3 with reference TRBV30 and TRBJ1-5 gives the whole variable domain SQTIHQWPATLVQPVGSPLSLECTVEGTSNPNLYWYRQAAGRGLQLLFYSVGIGQISSEVPQNLSASRPQDRQFILSSKKLLLSDSGFYLCAWSVRSPRSNQPQHFGDGTRLSIL.

The chain uses TRBV7-9 and TRBJ1-2; D uncertain. The germline gives CDR1 SEHNR, CDR2 FQNEAQ (reference sequence). Trimming pared 5 bases from V and 4 bases from J, leaving 20 bases between. The CDR3 spans 16 residues. The DNA of the CDR3 is TGTGCCAGCAGCCTGTCTGTATCGGGGTATGGCTATGGCTACACCTTC. Residues: CASSLSVSGYGYGYTF.